This TCR beta chain stems from a study of OX40 agonist ivuxolimab in advanced cancers. Study in general: Every patient in dose escalation had hepatocellular carcinoma, melanoma, renal cell or head and neck cancer. Patients achieving partial responses numbered three: one hepatocellular carcinoma case and two cutaneous melanoma cases. Study-level results: Both blood CD4+ and CD8+ T cells showed clonal growth by week 6 at 0.1 to 3.0 mg/kg. CD8+ T cells (on average) carried more expanded clones than CD4+ T cells.

Only one count was recorded for this clone. Its antigen is still unknown. Germline CDR1 is SGHRS and CDR2 is YFSETQ. Trimming removed 3 bases from V and 3 bases from J, with 13 bases in between. This CDR3 contains 15 residues. Measured with immunoSEQ multiplex PCR; TCRdb has only the in-frame clones, and not every one. The table lists some 39,000 clones, about 87% of them singletons, with roughly 4% in the top ten. The chain links TRBV5-1 to TRBJ2-1; TRBD2 might be the D (6 bases). This receptor was identified in an adult with an advanced solid tumor such as melanoma, head and neck, liver or kidney cancer. The starting material was CD4+ or CD8+ T cells sorted from blood, obtained in a trial of the OX40 agonist ivuxolimab. CDR3 sequence reads: CASSSGSGVYNEQFF. For the CDR3, the DNA is TGCGCCAGCAGCTCCGGGAGCGGAGTCTACAATGAGCAGTTCTTC.